This T cell receptor beta chain was profiled in a study of blood T cell repertoires in COVID-19. Germline V gene lookup returns CDR1 SGHNT and CDR2 YYREEE (reference sequence). This CDR3 contains 13 residues. The V gene lost 4 bases and the J gene lost 6 bases, with 13 bases spanning the gap. Sequencing used immunoSEQ multiplex PCR; TCRdb keeps in-frame clones, though not all of them. The sample holds some 170,000 clones; 60% to 80% are singletons and the top ten take roughly 25%. This clonotype was sampled from a woman aged 65 to 85 with acute or convalescent COVID-19. Material: peripheral blood. The chain links TRBV5-4 to TRBJ1-2; a possible D gene is TRBD1 (6 bases). Here the CDR3 DNA reads TGTGCCAGCAGCGGGTACGGACAGAATGGCTACACCTTC. The encoded protein is CASSGYGQNGYTF.